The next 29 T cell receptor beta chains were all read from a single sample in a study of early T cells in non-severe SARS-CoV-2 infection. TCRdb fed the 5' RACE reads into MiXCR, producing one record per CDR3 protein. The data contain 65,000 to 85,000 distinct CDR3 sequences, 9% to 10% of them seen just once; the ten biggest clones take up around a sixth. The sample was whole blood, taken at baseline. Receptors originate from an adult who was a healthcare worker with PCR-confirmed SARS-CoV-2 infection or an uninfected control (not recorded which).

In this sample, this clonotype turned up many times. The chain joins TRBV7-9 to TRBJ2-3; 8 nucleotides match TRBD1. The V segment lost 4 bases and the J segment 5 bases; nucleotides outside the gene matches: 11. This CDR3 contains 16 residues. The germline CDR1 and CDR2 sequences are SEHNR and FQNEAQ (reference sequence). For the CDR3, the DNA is TGTGCCAGCAGCTCGGCTGTTGGACAGGGAATAGATACGCAGTATTTT. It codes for CASSSAVGQGIDTQYF. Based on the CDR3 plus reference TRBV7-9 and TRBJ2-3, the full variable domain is DTGVSQNPRHKITKRGQNVTFRCDPISEHNRLYWYRQTLGQGPEFLTYFQNEAQLEKSRLLSDRFSAERPKGSFSTLEIQRTEQGDSAMYLCASSSAVGQGIDTQYFGPGTRLTVL.

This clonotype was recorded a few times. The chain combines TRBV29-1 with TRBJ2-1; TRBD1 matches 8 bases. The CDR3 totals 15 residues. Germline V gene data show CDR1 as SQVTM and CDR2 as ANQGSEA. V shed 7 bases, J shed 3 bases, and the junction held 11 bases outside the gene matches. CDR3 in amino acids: CSALGQGGVYNEQFF. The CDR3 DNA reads TGCAGCGCGTTAGGACAGGGTGGAGTCTACAATGAGCAGTTCTTC.

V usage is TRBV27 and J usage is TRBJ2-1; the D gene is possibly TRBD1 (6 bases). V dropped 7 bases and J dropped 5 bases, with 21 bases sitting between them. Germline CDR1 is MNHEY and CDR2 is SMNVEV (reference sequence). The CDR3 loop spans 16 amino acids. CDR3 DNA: TGTGCCAGCAAGGGCCCAAGGGGGTTTAACGACAATGAGCAGTTCTTC. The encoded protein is CASKGPRGFNDNEQFF.

As DNA, the CDR3 is TGTGCCAGCGGCGGGAGTATCGGCGGGGAGCTGTTTTTT. Translated, it gives CASGGSIGGELFF. The chain employs TRBV6-1 and TRBJ2-2, with TRBD2 matching 7 bases. There are 13 residues in the CDR3. The germline CDR1 and CDR2 sequences are MNHNS and SASEGT. Germline trimming cut 8 bases from V and 7 bases from J; bases unmatched to any gene: 7.

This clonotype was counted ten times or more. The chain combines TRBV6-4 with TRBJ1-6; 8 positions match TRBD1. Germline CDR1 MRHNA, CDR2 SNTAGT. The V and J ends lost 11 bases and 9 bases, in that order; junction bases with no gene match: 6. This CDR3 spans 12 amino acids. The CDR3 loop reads CAGDRGSSPLHF. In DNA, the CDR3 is TGTGCCGGCGACAGGGGTTCTTCACCCCTCCACTTT.

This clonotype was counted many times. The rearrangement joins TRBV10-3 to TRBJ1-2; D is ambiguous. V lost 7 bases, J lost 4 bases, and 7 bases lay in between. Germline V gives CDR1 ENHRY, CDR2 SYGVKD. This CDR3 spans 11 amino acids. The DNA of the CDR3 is TGTGCCATCAAACAGATCTATGGCTACACCTTC. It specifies CAIKQIYGYTF.

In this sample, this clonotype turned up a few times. CDR3: CSAIIGGWNTEAFF. The CDR3 DNA sequence: TGCAGTGCTATCATCGGGGGCTGGAACACTGAAGCTTTCTTT. The chain employs TRBV20-1 and TRBJ1-1; tentative D call: TRBD1 (6 bases). The CDR3 contains 14 residues. Trimming cost V 4 bases and J 1 base, with 13 bases left between them. The germline gives CDR1 DFQATT, CDR2 SNEGSKA (reference sequence).

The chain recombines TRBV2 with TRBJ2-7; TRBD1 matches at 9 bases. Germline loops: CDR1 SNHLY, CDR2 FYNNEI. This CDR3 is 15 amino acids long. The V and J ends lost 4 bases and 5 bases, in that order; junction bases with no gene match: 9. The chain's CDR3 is CASSGEQGAWHEQYF. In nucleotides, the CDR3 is TGTGCCAGCAGTGGCGAACAGGGGGCTTGGCACGAGCAGTACTTC.

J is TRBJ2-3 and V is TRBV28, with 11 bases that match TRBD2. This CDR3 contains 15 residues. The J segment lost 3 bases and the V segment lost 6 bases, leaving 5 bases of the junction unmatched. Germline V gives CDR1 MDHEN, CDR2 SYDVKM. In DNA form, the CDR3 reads TGTGCCAGCAGGCCCACTAGCGGGAGAACAGATACGCAGTATTTT. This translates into CASRPTSGRTDTQYF.

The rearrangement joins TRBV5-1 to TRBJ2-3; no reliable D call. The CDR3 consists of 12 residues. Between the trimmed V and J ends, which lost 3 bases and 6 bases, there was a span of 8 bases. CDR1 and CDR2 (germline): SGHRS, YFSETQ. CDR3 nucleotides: TGCGCCAGCAGCTCCCTTTGGGATACGCAGTATTTT. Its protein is CASSSLWDTQYF. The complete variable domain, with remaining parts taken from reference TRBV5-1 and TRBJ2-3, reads KAGVTQTPRYLIKTRGQQVTLSCSPISGHRSVSWYQQTPGQGLQFLFEYFSETQRNKGNFPGRFSGRQFSNSRSEMNVSTLELGDSALYLCASSSLWDTQYFGPGTRLTVL.

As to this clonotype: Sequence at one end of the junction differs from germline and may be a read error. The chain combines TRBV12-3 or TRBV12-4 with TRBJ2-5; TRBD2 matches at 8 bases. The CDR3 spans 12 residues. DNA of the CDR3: TGTGCCAGCAGCTTAGCGGGAAGGACCCAGTACTTC. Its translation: CASSLAGRTQYF.

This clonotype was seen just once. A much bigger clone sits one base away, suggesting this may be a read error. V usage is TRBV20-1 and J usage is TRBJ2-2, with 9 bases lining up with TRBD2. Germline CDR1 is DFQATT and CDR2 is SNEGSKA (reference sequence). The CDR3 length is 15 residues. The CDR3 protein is CTARKAGGNTGELFF. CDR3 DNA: TGCACTGCTAGAAAAGCGGGAGGGAACACCGGGGAGCTGTTTTTT.

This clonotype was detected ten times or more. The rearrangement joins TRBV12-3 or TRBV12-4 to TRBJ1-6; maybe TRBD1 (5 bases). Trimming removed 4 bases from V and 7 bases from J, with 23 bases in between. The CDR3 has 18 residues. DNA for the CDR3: TGTGCCAGCAGTTGGAGGGGCTCCGTCCTGGAGGGCAATTCACCCCTCCACTTT. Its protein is CASSWRGSVLEGNSPLHF.

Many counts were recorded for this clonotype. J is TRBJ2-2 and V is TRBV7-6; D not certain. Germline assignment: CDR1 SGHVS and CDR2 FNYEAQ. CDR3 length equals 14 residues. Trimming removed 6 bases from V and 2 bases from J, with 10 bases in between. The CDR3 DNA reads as TGTGCCAGCAGTTACGACATAAACACCGGGGAGCTGTTTTTT. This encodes CASSYDINTGELFF.

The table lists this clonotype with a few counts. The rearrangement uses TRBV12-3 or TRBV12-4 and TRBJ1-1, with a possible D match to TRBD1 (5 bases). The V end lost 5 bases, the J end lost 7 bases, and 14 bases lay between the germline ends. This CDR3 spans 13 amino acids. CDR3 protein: CASSQGVLLEAFF. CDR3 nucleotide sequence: TGTGCCAGCAGTCAGGGAGTTTTACTTGAAGCTTTCTTT.

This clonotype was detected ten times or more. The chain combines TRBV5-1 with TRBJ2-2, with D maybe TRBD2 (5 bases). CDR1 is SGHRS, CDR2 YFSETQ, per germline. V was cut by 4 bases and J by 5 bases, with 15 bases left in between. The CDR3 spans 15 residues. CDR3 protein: CASSPAAEGTGELFF. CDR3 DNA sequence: TGCGCCAGCAGCCCCGCGGCCGAGGGTACCGGGGAGCTGTTTTTT.

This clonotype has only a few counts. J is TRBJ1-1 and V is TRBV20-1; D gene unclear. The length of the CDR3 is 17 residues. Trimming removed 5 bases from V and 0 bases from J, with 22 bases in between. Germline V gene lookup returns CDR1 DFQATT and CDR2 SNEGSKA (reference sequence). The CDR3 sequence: CSARIPPQTTLNTEAFF. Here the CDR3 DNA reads TGCAGTGCTCGAATTCCGCCACAGACTACATTGAACACTGAAGCTTTCTTT.

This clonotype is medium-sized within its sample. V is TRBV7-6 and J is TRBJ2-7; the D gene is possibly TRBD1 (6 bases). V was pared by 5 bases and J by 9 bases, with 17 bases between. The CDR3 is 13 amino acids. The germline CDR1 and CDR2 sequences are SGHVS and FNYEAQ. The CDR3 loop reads CASSQLLEGGQYF. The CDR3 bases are TGTGCCAGCAGCCAACTACTCGAAGGGGGGCAGTACTTC. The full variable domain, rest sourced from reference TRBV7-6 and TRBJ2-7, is GAGVSQSPRYKVTKRGQDVALRCDPISGHVSLYWYRQALGQGPEFLTYFNYEAQQDKSGLPNDRFSAERPEGSISTLTIQRTEQRDSAMYRCASSQLLEGGQYFGPGTRLTVT.

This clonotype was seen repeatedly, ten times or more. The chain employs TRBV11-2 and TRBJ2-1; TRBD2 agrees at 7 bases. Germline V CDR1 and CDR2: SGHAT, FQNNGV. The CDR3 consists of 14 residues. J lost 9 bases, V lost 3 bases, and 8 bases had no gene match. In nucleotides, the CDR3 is TGTGCCAGCAGCTTGTTGGGAGGGCCTAGTGAGCAGTTCTTC. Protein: CASSLLGGPSEQFF.

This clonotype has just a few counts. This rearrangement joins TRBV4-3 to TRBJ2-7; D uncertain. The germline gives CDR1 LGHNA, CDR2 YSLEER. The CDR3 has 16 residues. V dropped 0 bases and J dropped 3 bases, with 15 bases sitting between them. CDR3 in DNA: TGCGCCAGCAGCCAAGATAACACCGGTTCTAGCTACGAGCAGTACTTC. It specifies CASSQDNTGSSYEQYF.

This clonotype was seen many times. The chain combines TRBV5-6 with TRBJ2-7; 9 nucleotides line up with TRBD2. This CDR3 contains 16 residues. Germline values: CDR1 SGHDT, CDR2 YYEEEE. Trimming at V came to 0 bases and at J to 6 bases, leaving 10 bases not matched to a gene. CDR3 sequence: CASSLAGAGGPGEQYF. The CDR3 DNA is TGTGCCAGCAGCTTGGCCGGGGCGGGAGGGCCAGGCGAGCAGTACTTC. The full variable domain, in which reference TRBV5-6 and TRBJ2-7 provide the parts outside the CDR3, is DAGVTQSPTHLIKTRGQQVTLRCSPKSGHDTVSWYQQALGQGPQFIFQYYEEEERQRGNFPDRFSGHQFPNYSSELNVNALLLGDSALYLCASSLAGAGGPGEQYFGPGTRLTVT.

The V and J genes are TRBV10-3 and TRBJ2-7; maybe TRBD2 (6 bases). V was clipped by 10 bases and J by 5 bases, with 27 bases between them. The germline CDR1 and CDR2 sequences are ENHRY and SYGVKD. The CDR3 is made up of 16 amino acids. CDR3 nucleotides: TGTGCCACTATGAGCTCCTTATCGCGGGATCTCAACGAGCAGTACTTC. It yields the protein CATMSSLSRDLNEQYF.

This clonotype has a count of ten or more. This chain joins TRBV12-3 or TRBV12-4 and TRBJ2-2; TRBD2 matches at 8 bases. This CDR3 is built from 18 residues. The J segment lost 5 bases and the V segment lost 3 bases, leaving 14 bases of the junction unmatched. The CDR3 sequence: CASSFLVGVSGTTGELFF. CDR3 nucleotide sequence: TGTGCCAGCAGTTTTTTGGTTGGGGTTAGCGGGACTACCGGGGAGCTGTTTTTT.

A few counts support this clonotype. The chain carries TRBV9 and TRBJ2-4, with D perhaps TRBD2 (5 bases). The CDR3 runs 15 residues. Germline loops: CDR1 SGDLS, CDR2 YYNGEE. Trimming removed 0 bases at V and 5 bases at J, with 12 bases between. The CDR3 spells CASSVAGNRQNIQYF. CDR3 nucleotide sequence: TGTGCCAGCAGCGTAGCGGGAAACAGACAAAACATTCAGTACTTC.

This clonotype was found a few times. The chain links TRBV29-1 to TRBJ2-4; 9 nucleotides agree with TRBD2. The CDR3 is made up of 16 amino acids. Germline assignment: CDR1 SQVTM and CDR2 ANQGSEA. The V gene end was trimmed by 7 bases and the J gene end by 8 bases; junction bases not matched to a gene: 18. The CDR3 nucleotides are TGCAGCGCCCGAGGGGACAACTCGGGACTAGCCCACATTCAGTACTTC. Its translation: CSARGDNSGLAHIQYF.

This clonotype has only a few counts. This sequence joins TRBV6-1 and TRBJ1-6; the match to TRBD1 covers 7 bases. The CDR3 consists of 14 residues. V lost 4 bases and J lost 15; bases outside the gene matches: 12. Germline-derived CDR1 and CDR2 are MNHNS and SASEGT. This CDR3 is CASSGTGLIFFLHF. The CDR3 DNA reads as TGTGCCAGCAGTGGGACAGGATTAATCTTTTTCCTCCACTTT.

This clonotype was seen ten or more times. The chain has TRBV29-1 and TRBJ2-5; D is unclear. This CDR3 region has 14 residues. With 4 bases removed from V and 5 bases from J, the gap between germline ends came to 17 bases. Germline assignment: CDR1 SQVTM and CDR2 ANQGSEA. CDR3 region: CSVVDTSDRETQYF. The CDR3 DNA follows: TGCAGCGTTGTCGATACGTCTGATCGGGAGACCCAGTACTTC.

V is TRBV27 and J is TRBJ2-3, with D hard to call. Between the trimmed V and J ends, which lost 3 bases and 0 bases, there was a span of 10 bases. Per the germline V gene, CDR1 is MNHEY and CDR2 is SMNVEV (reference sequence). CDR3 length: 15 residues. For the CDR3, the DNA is TGTGCCAGCAGTTTCCGCCCTTCAAGCACAGATACGCAGTATTTT. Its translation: CASSFRPSSTDTQYF.

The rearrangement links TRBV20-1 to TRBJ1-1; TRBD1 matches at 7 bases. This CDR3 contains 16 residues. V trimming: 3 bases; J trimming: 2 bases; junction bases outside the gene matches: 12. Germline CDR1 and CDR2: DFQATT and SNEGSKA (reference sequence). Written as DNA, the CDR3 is TGCAGTGCTAGTGTGGGTTGGGGACAGAGAAACACTGAAGCTTTCTTT. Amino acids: CSASVGWGQRNTEAFF.